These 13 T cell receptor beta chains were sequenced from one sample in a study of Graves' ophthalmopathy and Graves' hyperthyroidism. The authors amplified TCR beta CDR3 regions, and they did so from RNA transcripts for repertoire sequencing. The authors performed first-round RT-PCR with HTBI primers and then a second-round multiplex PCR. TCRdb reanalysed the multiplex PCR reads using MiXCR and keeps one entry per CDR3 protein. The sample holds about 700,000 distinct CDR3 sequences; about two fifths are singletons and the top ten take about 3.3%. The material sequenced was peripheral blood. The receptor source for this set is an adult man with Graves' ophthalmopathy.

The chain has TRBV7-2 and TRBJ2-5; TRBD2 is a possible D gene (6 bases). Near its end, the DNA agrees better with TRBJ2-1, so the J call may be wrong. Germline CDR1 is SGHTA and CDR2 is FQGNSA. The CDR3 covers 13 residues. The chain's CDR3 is CASSPSLEGKQFF. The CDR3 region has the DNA TGTGCCAGCAGCCCCTCCCTGGAGGGTAAGCAGTTCTTC.

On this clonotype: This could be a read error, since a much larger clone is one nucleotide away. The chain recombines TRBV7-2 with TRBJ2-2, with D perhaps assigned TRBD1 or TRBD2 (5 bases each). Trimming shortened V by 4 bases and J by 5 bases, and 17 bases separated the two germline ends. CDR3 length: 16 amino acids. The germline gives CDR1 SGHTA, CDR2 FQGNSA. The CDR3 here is CASSSKGRGGTGELFF. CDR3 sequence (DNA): TGTGCCAGCAGCTCGAAAGGACGGGGCGGTACCGGGGAGCTGTTTTTT.

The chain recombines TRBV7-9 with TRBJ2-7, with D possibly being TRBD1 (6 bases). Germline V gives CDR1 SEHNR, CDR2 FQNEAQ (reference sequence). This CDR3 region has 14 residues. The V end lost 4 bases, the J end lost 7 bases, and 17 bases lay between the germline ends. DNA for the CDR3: TGTGCCAGCAGCTCACGACAGGAGGCGCGAGAGCAGTACTTC. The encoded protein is CASSSRQEAREQYF.

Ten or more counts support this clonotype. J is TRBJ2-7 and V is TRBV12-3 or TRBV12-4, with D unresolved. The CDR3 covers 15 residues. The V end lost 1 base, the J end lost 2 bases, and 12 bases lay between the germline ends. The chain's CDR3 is CASSLGGRATYEQYF. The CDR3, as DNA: TGTGCCAGCAGTTTAGGGGGAAGGGCTACCTACGAGCAGTACTTC.

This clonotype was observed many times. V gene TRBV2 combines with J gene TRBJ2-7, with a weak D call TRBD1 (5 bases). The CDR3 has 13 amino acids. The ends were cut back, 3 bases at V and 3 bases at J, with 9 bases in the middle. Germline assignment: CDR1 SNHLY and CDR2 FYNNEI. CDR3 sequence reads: CASSDQGFYEQYF. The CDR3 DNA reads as TGTGCCAGCAGTGACCAGGGTTTCTACGAGCAGTACTTC. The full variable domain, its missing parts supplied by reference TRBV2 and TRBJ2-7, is EPEVTQTPSHQVTQMGQEVILRCVPISNHLYFYWYRQILGQKVEFLVSFYNNEISEKSEIFDDQFSVERPDGSNFTLKIRSTKLEDSAMYFCASSDQGFYEQYFGPGTRLTVT.

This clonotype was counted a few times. Here the CDR3 DNA reads TGTGCCAGCAGCAGACCCGGGACTAGCGGGGGGGCCGGAGGAGAGCAGTACTTC. It codes for CASSRPGTSGGAGGEQYF. The chain combines TRBV7-8 with TRBJ2-7, with 16 bases lining up with TRBD2. Trimming removed 5 bases from V and 7 bases from J; junction bases left unmatched: 14. Germline V lookup: CDR1 SGHVS, CDR2 FQNEAQ. The CDR3 loop spans 18 amino acids. The whole variable domain, remainder taken from reference TRBV7-8 and TRBJ2-7, is GAGVSQSPRYKVAKRGQDVALRCDPISGHVSLFWYQQALGQGPEFLTYFQNEAQLDKSGLPSDRFFAERPEGSVSTLKIQRTQQEDSAVYLCASSRPGTSGGAGGEQYFGPGTRLTVT.

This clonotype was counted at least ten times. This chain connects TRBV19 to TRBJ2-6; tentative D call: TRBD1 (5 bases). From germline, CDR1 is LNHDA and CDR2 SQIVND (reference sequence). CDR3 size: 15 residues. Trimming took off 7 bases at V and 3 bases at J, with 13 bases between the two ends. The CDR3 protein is CASNQGTLGANVLTF. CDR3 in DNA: TGTGCCAGTAATCAGGGCACCCTTGGGGCCAACGTCCTGACTTTC. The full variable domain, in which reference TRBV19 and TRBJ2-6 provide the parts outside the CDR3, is DGGITQSPKYLFRKEGQNVTLSCEQNLNHDAMYWYRQDPGQGLRLIYYSQIVNDFQKGDIAEGYSVSREKKESFPLTVTSAQKNPTAFYLCASNQGTLGANVLTFGAGSRLTVL.

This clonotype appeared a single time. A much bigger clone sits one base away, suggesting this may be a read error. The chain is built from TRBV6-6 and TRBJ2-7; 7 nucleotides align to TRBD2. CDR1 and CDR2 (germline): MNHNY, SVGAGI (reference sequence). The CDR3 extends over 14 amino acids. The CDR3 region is CASSYREASCEQYF. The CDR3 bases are TGTGCCAGCAGTTACCGGGAGGCTTCCTGCGAGCAGTACTTC.

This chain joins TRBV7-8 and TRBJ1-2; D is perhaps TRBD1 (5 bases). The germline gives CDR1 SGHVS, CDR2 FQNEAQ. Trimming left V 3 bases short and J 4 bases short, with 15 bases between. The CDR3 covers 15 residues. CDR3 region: CASSFSPGPLYGYTF. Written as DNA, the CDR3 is TGTGCCAGCAGCTTCTCACCGGGACCGCTCTATGGCTACACCTTC.

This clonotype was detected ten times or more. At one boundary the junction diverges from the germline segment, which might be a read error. The CDR3 spells CASSFGVSKETQYF. CDR3 in DNA: TGTGCTAGCAGCTTTGGGGTTTCGAAGGAGACCCAGTACTTC. The chain links TRBV7-7 to TRBJ2-5; D is uncertain. Per the germline V gene, CDR1 is SSHAT and CDR2 is FNYEAQ (reference sequence). The CDR3 length is 14 residues.

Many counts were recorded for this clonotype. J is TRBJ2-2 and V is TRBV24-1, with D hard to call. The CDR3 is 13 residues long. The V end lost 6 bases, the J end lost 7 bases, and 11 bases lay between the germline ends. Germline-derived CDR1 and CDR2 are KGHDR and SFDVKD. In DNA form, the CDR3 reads TGTGCCACCAGTATCCAGGCTGGCGGGGAGCTGTTTTTT. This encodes CATSIQAGGELFF.

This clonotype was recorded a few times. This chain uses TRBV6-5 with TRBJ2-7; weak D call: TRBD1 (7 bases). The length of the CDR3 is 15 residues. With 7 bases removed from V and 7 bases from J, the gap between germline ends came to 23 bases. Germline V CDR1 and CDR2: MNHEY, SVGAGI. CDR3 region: CASTYLGTAEGEQYF. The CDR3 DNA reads TGTGCCAGCACCTACTTAGGGACAGCGGAGGGAGAGCAGTACTTC.

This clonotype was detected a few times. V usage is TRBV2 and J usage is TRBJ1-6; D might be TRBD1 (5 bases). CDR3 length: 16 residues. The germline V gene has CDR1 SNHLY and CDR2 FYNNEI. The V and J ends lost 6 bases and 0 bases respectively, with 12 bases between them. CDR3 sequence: CASSQGESSYNSPLHF. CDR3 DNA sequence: TGTGCCAGCAGCCAAGGGGAGAGCTCCTATAATTCACCCCTCCACTTT.